The 9 T cell receptor beta chains in this list originate from one sample, sequenced in a study of cytomegalovirus exposure and HLA in healthy donors. The PCR contained 60 Vbeta and 13 Jbeta primers. Clones were read by immunoSEQ multiplex PCR, and TCRdb kept only the in-frame ones, dropping some. Of 150,000 to 200,000 clones in the sample, roughly 85% were seen once. Source material: PBMCs. All receptors come from a woman in her 50s in good health and CMV-seronegative.

The chain carries TRBV28 and TRBJ1-5; TRBD1 agrees at 8 bases. J lost 7 bases, V lost 5 bases, and 10 bases had no gene match. Germline V gives CDR1 MDHEN, CDR2 SYDVKM. The CDR3 contains 15 residues. CDR3 bases: TGTGCCAGCAGTAATCCAGGGGGCGCGGGGCAGCCCCAGCATTTT. It translates to CASSNPGGAGQPQHF. Filled out from reference TRBV28 and TRBJ1-5, the complete variable domain reads DVKVTQSSRYLVKRTGEKVFLECVQDMDHENMFWYRQDPGLGLRLIYFSYDVKMKEKGDIPEGYSVSREKKERFSLILESASTNQTSMYLCASSNPGGAGQPQHFGDGTRLSIL.

CDR3: CASTYGTGNNQPQHF. In nucleotides, the CDR3 is TGTGCCAGCACCTACGGGACAGGGAACAATCAGCCCCAGCATTTT. The chain carries TRBV27 and TRBJ1-5; 9 bases fit TRBD1. The CDR3 runs 15 residues. The germline CDR1 and CDR2 sequences are MNHEY and SMNVEV (reference sequence). Trimming removed 7 bases from V and 3 bases from J; junction bases left unmatched: 7.

The rearrangement links TRBV7-2 to TRBJ2-3; 9 bases map to TRBD2. Germline V lookup: CDR1 SGHTA, CDR2 FQGNSA. V trimming: 4 bases; J trimming: 14 bases; junction bases outside the gene matches: 13. This CDR3 is 14 amino acids long. As DNA, the CDR3 is TGTGCCAGCAGCTCTCCCGGCGGGAGGGGCCACCGGTATTTT. Its translation is CASSSPGGRGHRYF.

This chain links TRBV27 with TRBJ2-5, with 8 bases aligning to TRBD1. Germline V lookup: CDR1 MNHEY, CDR2 SMNVEV (reference sequence). J gave up 2 bases and V 5 bases, and 7 bases lay outside the gene matches. CDR3 length equals 15 residues. DNA of the CDR3: TGTGCCAGCAGTCCCTGGACAGGGCCGCAAGAGACCCAGTACTTC. It codes for CASSPWTGPQETQYF.

The chain couples TRBV10-3 to TRBJ2-3, with 9 bases matching TRBD2. This CDR3 region has 14 residues. From germline, CDR1 is ENHRY and CDR2 SYGVKD. J gave up 5 bases and V 6 bases, and 6 bases lay outside the gene matches. DNA of the CDR3: TGTGCCATCAGAGAGACTAGCGGTTTAGATACGCAGTATTTT. This codes for CAIRETSGLDTQYF.

The V call is TRBV7-2, the J call TRBJ2-1, with D possibly being TRBD2 (6 bases). The germline V gene has CDR1 SGHTA and CDR2 FQGNSA. With 4 bases removed from V and 3 bases from J, the gap between germline ends came to 16 bases. This CDR3 is built from 16 residues. DNA of the CDR3: TGTGCCAGCAGCTATTACGCGGCGGGGAACTACAATGAGCAGTTCTTC. It is translated as CASSYYAAGNYNEQFF.

The J gene is TRBJ1-1, the V gene TRBV4-2; D not resolved. CDR1 and CDR2 (germline): LGHNA, YNFKEQ. V lost 1 base and J 1 base, leaving 4 bases between the germline ends. The CDR3 sequence is 13 residues long. The CDR3 loop reads CASSQGGNTEAFF. In DNA form, the CDR3 reads TGTGCCAGCAGCCAAGGAGGGAACACTGAAGCTTTCTTT.

This sequence joins TRBV28 and TRBJ2-7, with 11 bases matching TRBD1. The trim removed 6 bases at V and 7 bases at J, leaving 5 bases unmatched. The CDR3 extends over 13 amino acids. Per germline, CDR1 MDHEN and CDR2 SYDVKM. The chain's CDR3 is CASRGQGAMEQYF. For the CDR3, the DNA is TGTGCCAGCAGAGGACAGGGGGCGATGGAGCAGTACTTC.

This clone has more than one count but fewer than ten. The chain couples TRBV7-6 to TRBJ2-7; a possible D gene is TRBD2 (6 bases). This CDR3 is built from 14 residues. V shed 4 bases and J shed 2 bases, with 12 bases lying between them. The germline gives CDR1 SGHVS, CDR2 FNYEAQ. CDR3 DNA sequence: TGTGCCAGCAGCTCGGGACTCCATCCCTACGAGCAGTACTTC. Translating gives CASSSGLHPYEQYF.